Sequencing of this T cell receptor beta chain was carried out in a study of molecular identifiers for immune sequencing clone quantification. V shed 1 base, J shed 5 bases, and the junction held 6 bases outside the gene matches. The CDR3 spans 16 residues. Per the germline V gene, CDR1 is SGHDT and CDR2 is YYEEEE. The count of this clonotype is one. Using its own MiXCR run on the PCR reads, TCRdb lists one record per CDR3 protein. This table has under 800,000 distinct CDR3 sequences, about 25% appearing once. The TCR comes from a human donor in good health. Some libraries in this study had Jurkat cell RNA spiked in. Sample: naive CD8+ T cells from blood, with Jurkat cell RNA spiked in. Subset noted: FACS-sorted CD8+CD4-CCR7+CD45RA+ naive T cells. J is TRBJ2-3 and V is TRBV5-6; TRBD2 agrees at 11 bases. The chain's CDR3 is CASSLKLAGAIDTQYF. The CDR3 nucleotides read TGTGCCAGCAGCTTGAAACTAGCGGGGGCCATAGATACGCAGTATTTT. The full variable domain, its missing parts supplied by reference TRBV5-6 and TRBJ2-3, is DAGVTQSPTHLIKTRGQQVTLRCSPKSGHDTVSWYQQALGQGPQFIFQYYEEEERQRGNFPDRFSGHQFPNYSSELNVNALLLGDSALYLCASSLKLAGAIDTQYFGPGTRLTVL.